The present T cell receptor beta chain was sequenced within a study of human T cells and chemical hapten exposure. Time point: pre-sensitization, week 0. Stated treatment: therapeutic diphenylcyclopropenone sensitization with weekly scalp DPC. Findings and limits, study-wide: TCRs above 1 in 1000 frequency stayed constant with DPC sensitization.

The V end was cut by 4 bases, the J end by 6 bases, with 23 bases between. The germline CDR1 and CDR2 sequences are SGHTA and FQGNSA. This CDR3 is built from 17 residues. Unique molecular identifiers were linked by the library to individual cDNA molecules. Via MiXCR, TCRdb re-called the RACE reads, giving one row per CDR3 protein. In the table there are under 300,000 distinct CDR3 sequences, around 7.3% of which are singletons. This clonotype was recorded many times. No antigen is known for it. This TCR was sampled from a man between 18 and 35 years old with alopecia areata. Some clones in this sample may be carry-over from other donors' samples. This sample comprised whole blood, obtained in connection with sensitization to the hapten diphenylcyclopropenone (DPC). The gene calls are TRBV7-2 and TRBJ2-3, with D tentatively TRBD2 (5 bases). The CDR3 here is CASSYLLAPPPWDTQYF. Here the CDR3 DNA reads TGTGCCAGCAGCTACCTCCTAGCTCCCCCGCCTTGGGATACGCAGTATTTT.